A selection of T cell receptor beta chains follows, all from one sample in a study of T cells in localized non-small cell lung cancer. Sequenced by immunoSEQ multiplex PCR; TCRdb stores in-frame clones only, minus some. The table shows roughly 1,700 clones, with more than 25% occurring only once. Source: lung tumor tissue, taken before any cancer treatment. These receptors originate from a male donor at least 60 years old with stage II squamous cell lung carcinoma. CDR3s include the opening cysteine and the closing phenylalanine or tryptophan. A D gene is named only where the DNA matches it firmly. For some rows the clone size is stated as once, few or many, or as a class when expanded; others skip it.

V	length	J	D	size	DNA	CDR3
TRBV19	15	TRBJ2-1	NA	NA	TGTGCCAGTAGTCCCTTAGGTAGCTCCTACAATGAGCAGTTCTTC	CASSPLGSSYNEQFF
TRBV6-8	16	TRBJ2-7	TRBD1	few	TGTGCCAGCAGTTACTCGGCGACAGGGGGTGGCTACGAGCAGTACTTC	CASSYSATGGGYEQYF
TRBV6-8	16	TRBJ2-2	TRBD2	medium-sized	TGTGCCAGCAGCCCAGAGGCGGGAGATAACACCGGGGAGCTGTTTTTT	CASSPEAGDNTGELFF
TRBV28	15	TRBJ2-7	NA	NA	TGTGCCAGCAGTACTCAGGTCATTTCCACCTACGAGCAGTACTTC	CASSTQVISTYEQYF
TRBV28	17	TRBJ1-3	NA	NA	TGTGCCAGCAGTTTTGGGGCAGGCGGATTCTCTGGAAACACCATATATTTT	CASSFGAGGFSGNTIYF
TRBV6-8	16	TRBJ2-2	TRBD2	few	TGTGCCAGCAGCCGGACTAGCGGGAGTACAAGGGGGGAGCTGTTTTTT	CASSRTSGSTRGELFF
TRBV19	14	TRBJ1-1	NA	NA	TGTGCCAGTAGTATCGCCAGCACGAACACTGAAGCTTTCTTT	CASSIASTNTEAFF
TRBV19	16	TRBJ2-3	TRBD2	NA	TGTGCCAGTAGTCCCGGGACTAGCGGGAGGGCGGATACGCAGTATTTT	CASSPGTSGRADTQYF
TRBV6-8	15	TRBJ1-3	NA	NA	TGTGCCAGCAGTTACCGGACAGCCTCTGGAAACACCATATATTTT	CASSYRTASGNTIYF
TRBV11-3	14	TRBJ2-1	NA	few	TGTGCCAGCAGCTTAGGATCTATAAACAATGAGCAGTTCTTC	CASSLGSINNEQFF
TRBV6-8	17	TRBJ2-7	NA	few	TGTGCCAGCAGTTACACCCCCCCGAGGGACTTTCGCGGCGAGCAGTACTTC	CASSYTPPRDFRGEQYF
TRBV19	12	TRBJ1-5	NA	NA	TGTGCCAGTAACCAGGGCAATCAGCCCCAGCATTTT	CASNQGNQPQHF
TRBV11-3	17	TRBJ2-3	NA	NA	TGTGCCAGCAGCTCCCTTGGGGGGAGCGGCCGGGCAGATACGCAGTATTTT	CASSSLGGSGRADTQYF
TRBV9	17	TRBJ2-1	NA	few	TGTGCCAGCAGTGAGGGGGCGGGGAGTAGCTCCTACAATGAGCAGTTCTTC	CASSEGAGSSSYNEQFF
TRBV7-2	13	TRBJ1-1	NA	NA	TGTGCCAGCAGCTTCCGGCATCCGTCTGAAGCTTTCTTT	CASSFRHPSEAFF
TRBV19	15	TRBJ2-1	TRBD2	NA	TGTGCCAGTAGTTGGACTAGCGGGACCTACAATGAGCAGTTCTTC	CASSWTSGTYNEQFF
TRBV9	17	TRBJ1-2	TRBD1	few	TGTGCCAGCAGCGTAGGTCTTAAGACAGGGGGGGACTATGGCTACACCTTC	CASSVGLKTGGDYGYTF
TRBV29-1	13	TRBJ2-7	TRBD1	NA	TGCAGCGTTGAAGGGACAGGGTTCTACGAGCAGTACTTC	CSVEGTGFYEQYF
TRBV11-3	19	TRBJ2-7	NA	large	TGTGCCAGCAGCTTAGTTAGTCGAGGTTTCGGGCCAAAGCCCTACGAGCAGTACTTC	CASSLVSRGFGPKPYEQYF
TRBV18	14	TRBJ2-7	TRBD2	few	TGTGCCAGCTCACCTTCGCGGGAGGTCCACGAGCAGTACTTC	CASSPSREVHEQYF
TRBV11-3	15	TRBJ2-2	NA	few	TGTGCCAGCAGCTCCCGGGACAAAAACACCGGGGAGCTGTTTTTT	CASSSRDKNTGELFF
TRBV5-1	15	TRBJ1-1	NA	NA	TGCGCCAGCAGCTTCGCCGGCCTTAGTAACACTGAAGCTTTCTTT	CASSFAGLSNTEAFF
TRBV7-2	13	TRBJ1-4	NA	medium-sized	TGTGCCAGCAGGGCCAGAGCTAATGAAAAACTGTTTTTT	CASRARANEKLFF
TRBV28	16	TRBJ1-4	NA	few	TGTGCCAGCAGCTCCCCGGACCCTGCAACTAATGAAAAACTGTTTTTT	CASSSPDPATNEKLFF
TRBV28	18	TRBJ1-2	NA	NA	TGTGCCAGCAGCGCCGCCCGGGCCATACAACGGGGAAACTATGGCTACACCTTC	CASSAARAIQRGNYGYTF
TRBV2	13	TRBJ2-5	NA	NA	TGTGCCAGCAGTGTAGGGGGCCAAGAGACCCAGTACTTC	CASSVGGQETQYF
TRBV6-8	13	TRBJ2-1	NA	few	TGTGCCAGCCGCTTTGGACCCTACAATGAGCAGTTCTTC	CASRFGPYNEQFF
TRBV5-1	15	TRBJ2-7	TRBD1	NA	TGCGCCAGCAGCTCACCCACAGGGACAGGGTACGAGCAGTACTTC	CASSSPTGTGYEQYF
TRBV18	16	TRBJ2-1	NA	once	TGTGCCAGCTCACCGAGGGATCCTGCGTTGGACAATGAGCAGTTCTTC	CASSPRDPALDNEQFF
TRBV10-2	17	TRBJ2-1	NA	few	TGCGCCAGCAGTGAGTCTGATACTAGCAGCTTCCAGGGTGAGCAGTTCTTC	CASSESDTSSFQGEQFF
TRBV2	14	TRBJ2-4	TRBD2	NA	TGTGCCAGCAGCGCCTCGACTAGCTCAGACATTCAGTACTTC	CASSASTSSDIQYF
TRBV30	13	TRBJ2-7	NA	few	TGTGCCTGGTTGGGGAAAAACGACTACGAGCAGTACTTC	CAWLGKNDYEQYF
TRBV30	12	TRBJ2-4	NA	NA	TGTGCCTGGAGTGGAGGGGGAAGCATTCAGTACTTC	CAWSGGGSIQYF
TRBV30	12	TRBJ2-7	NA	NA	TGTGCCTCCGGGACTTCCAACTACGAGCAGTACTTC	CASGTSNYEQYF
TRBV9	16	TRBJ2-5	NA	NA	TGTGCCAGCGGCCCGGGGATCGGGGCTACTCAAGAGACCCAGTACTTC	CASGPGIGATQETQYF
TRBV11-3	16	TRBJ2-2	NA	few	TGTGCCAGCAGCCCGGCGGGCGGGTCGAACACCGGGGAGCTGTTTTTT	CASSPAGGSNTGELFF
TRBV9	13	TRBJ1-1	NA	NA	TGTGCCAGCAGCGTAGGCAGGAACACTGAAGCTTTCTTT	CASSVGRNTEAFF
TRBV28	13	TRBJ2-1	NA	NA	TGTGCCAGCAGCGGACTTGCCTACAATGAGCAGTTCTTC	CASSGLAYNEQFF